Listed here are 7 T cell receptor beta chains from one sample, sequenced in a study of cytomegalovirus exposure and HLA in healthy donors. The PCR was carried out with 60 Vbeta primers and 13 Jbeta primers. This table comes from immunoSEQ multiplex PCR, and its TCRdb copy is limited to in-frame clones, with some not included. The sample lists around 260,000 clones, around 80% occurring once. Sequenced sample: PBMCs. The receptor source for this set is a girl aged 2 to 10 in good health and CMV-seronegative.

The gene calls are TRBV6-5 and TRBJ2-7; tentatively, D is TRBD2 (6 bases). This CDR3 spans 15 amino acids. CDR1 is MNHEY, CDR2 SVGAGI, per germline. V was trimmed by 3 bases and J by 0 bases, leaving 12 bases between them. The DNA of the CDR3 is TGTGCCAGCAGTTATGAAGGAGGGCCCTCCTACGAGCAGTACTTC. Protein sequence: CASSYEGGPSYEQYF.

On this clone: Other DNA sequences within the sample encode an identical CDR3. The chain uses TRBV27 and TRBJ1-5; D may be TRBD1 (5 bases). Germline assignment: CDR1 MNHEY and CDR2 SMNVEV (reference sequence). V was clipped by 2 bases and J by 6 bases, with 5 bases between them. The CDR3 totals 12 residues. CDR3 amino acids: CASSLRGQPQHF. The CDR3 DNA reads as TGTGCCAGCAGTTTAAGGGGTCAGCCCCAGCATTTT.

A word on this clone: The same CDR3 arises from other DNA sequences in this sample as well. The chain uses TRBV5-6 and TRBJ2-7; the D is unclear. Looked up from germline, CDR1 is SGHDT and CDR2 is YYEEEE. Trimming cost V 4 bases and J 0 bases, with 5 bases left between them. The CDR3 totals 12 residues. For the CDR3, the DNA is TGTGCCAGCAGCCTAGTCTCCTACGAGCAGTACTTC. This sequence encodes CASSLVSYEQYF.

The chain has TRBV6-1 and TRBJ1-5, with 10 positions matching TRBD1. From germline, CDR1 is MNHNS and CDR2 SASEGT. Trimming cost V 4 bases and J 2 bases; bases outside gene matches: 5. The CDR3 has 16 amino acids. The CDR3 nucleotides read TGTGCCAGCAGTGCCAGGACAGGGGGAGGCAATCAGCCCCAGCATTTT. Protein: CASSARTGGGNQPQHF.

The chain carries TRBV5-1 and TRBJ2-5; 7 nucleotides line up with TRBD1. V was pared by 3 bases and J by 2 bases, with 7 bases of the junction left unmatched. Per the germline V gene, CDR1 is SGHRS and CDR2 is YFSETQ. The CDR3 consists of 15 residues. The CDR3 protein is CASSSTGSAQETQYF. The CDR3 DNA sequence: TGCGCCAGCAGCTCGACAGGGAGCGCTCAAGAGACCCAGTACTTC.

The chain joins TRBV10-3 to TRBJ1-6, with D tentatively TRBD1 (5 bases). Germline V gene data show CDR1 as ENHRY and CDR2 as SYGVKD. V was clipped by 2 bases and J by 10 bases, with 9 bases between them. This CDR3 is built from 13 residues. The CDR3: CAISETGNSPLHF. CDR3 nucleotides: TGTGCCATCAGTGAGACAGGCAACTCACCCCTCCACTTT.

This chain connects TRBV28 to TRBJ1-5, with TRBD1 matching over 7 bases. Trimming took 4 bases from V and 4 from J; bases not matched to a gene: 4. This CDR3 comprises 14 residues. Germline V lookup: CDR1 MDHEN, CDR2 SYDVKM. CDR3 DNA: TGTGCCAGCAGTTACAGGGGCCCGAATCAGCCCCAGCATTTT. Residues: CASSYRGPNQPQHF. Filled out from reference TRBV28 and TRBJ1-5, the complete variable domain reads DVKVTQSSRYLVKRTGEKVFLECVQDMDHENMFWYRQDPGLGLRLIYFSYDVKMKEKGDIPEGYSVSREKKERFSLILESASTNQTSMYLCASSYRGPNQPQHFGDGTRLSIL.